This TCR beta chain is from a study of CD8 T cells in ankylosing spondylitis. Study results and caveats: Disease-linked clones were CD8+ and relatively rare in peripheral blood.

This clonotype has at least ten counts. Its specificity is not known. TCRdb fed the 5' RACE reads into MiXCR, producing one record per CDR3 protein. The table includes about 130,000 distinct CDR3 sequences, more than 5.5% detected once. The sequence was obtained from a female donor with ankylosing spondylitis or in good health (not recorded which). The sample consisted of blood, either unsorted or a sorted T cell fraction (not recorded which).

The CDR3 nucleotides read TGCGCCAGCAGCCACCAGCGGGGAGCGAACACCGGGGAGCTGTTTTTT. Encoded protein: CASSHQRGANTGELFF. This chain joins TRBV4-1 and TRBJ2-2; 7 bases map to TRBD2. V lost 3 bases and J lost 0; bases outside the gene matches: 4. This CDR3 region has 16 residues. In germline, CDR1 is MGHRA, CDR2 YSYEKL.